This entry concerns a single TCR beta chain. This sample is part of a study of follicular helper T cells after annual influenza vaccination. Trimming cost V 2 bases and J 0 bases; bases outside gene matches: 6. The CDR3 has 17 residues. Germline V CDR1 and CDR2: SGHTA, FQGNSA. Time point in this sample: 2014-2015 season, 7 days after vaccination. Sorted blood CD4 subsets were sequenced before and after adults received seasonal inactivated influenza vaccine. TCRB sequencing was done at Survey resolution level. Here immunoSEQ multiplex PCR was the method, and the copy in TCRdb shows in-frame clones only, minus some. The profile covers some 15,000 clones, with approximately 88% appearing a single time and roughly 1.3% taken by the ten largest.

The sequencing here drew on CXCR5+ CD38- circulating T follicular helper cells from blood, taken 7 days after influenza vaccination. Specified subset: circulating Tfh, non-naive CD4+CXCR5+PD-1+ (ICOS+CD38+ or ICOS-CD38-). The sequence derives from an adult who received the influenza vaccine. V is TRBV7-2 and J is TRBJ2-1, with 8 bases identical to TRBD2. The CDR3 nucleotides are TGTGCCAGCAGCTTAACTAGCGGACCAAGCTCCTACAATGAGCAGTTCTTC. This encodes CASSLTSGPSSYNEQFF.